This T cell receptor beta chain comes out of a study of identical twins. This CDR3 has 14 amino acids. CDR1 is LNHNV, CDR2 YYDKDF, per germline (reference sequence). V was trimmed by 3 bases and J by 5 bases, leaving 11 bases between them. TCRdb reanalysed the 5' RACE reads using MiXCR and keeps one entry per CDR3 protein. This sample yields roughly 770,000 distinct CDR3 sequences, of which 15% to 20% are seen a single time; under 15% belongs to the top ten. This sample was shared with a second study, whose subject was T cells expressing NK-cell markers. From that report: Among eight sequenced donors, seven carried HCMV seropositivity while one was seronegative. What restricted sorting to alpha-beta TCR T cells in several experiments was an anti-gamma-delta TCR antibody. Whether the expanded NKG2C+ T cell clones recognized HCMV remained unclear.

The chain is built from TRBV15 and TRBJ1-5; no definite D call. The sample comprised PBMCs. This TCR derives from a woman aged 18-30 years in good health. The CDR3 region is CATSSGEGYQPQHF. CDR3 nucleotides: TGTGCCACCAGCAGTGGGGAGGGCTATCAGCCCCAGCATTTT. The variable domain in full, with the rest retrieved from reference TRBV15 and TRBJ1-5, is DAMVIQNPRYQVTQFGKPVTLSCSQTLNHNVMYWYQQKSSQAPKLLFHYYDKDFNNEADTPDNFQSRRPNTSFCFLDIRSPGLGDTAMYLCATSSGEGYQPQHFGDGTRLSIL.